The 28 T cell receptor beta chains below were found in one sample sequenced in a study of human thymus T cells. Generated by immunoSEQ multiplex PCR, the TCRdb table keeps only in-frame clones and is missing some. The sample comprises around 130,000 clones, around 94% of which are singletons, and around 0.025% rests with the top ten. Thymus pieces cut out during corrective heart surgery were the tissue that was used. Sequencing was done on a sample of thymus tissue. Receptors originate from a boy in the first two years of life with a congenital heart defect but otherwise immunologically healthy.

The chain carries TRBV7-2 and TRBJ1-1; D not resolved. Trimming pared 1 base from V and 2 bases from J, leaving 8 bases between. The CDR3 runs to 14 residues. Germline values: CDR1 SGHTA, CDR2 FQGNSA. DNA for the CDR3: TGTGCCAGCAGCTTAGGTCGGATCAACACTGAAGCTTTCTTT. Translation gives CASSLGRINTEAFF. Full variable domain (rest looked up from reference TRBV7-2 and TRBJ1-1): GAGVSQSPSNKVTEKGKDVELRCDPISGHTALYWYRQSLGQGLEFLIYFQGNSAPDKSGLPSDRFSAERTGGSVSTLTIQRTQQEDSAVYLCASSLGRINTEAFFGQGTRLTVV.

The V gene is TRBV9, the J gene TRBJ1-4, with 9 bases identical to TRBD1. Looked up from germline, CDR1 is SGDLS and CDR2 is YYNGEE. The CDR3 consists of 15 residues. The ends lost 3 bases at V and 7 bases at J; junction bases unmatched: 7. This CDR3 is CASSAHRDRVEKLFF. The CDR3 region has the DNA TGTGCCAGCAGCGCCCACCGGGACAGGGTTGAAAAACTGTTTTTT.

The chain is built from TRBV6-5 and TRBJ2-7; tentatively, D is TRBD2 (5 bases). The V and J ends lost 0 bases and 5 bases respectively, with 8 bases between them. The CDR3 runs to 13 residues. Germline lookup yields CDR1 MNHEY and CDR2 SVGAGI. CDR3 bases: TGTGCCAGCAGTTACTCCCGGGGTCACGAGCAGTACTTC. Protein: CASSYSRGHEQYF.

The rearrangement joins TRBV7-9 to TRBJ2-5; 8 positions agree with TRBD2. With 1 base clipped from V and 3 bases from J, the junction kept 1 base outside the gene matches. From germline, CDR1 is SEHNR and CDR2 FQNEAQ (reference sequence). The CDR3 has 14 residues. CDR3 protein: CASSLERGKETQYF. In DNA, the CDR3 is TGTGCCAGCAGCTTAGAGCGGGGGAAAGAGACCCAGTACTTC.

The J gene is TRBJ2-4, the V gene TRBV30; D gene ambiguous. V was shortened by 3 bases and J by 7 bases, with 7 bases between the two germline ends. CDR1 is GTSNPN and CDR2 is SVGIG in the germline V gene (reference sequence). The CDR3 spans 11 residues. For the CDR3, the DNA is TGTGCCTGGAGCGTAGAGAACATTCAGTACTTC. Protein product: CAWSVENIQYF.

This clone occurred once. The chain has TRBV28 and TRBJ1-2; D unresolved. Trimming left V 2 bases short and J 3 bases short, with 13 bases between. The germline gives CDR1 MDHEN, CDR2 SYDVKM. This CDR3 contains 15 residues. CDR3 DNA sequence: TGTGCCAGCAGTTTAGCTGCCAGTGGGGACTATGGCTACACCTTC. Protein product: CASSLAASGDYGYTF.

J is TRBJ2-1 and V is TRBV27; D is undetermined. The CDR3 is 17 residues long. CDR1 and CDR2 (germline): MNHEY, SMNVEV (reference sequence). The V and J ends lost 4 bases and 2 bases respectively, with 18 bases between them. In nucleotides, the CDR3 is TGTGCCAGCAGTTCCTTGAGGTCCCTTTCTCCCTACAATGAGCAGTTCTTC. It is translated as CASSSLRSLSPYNEQFF.

This chain uses TRBV11-2 with TRBJ2-7; TRBD1 matches at 8 bases. In germline, CDR1 is SGHAT, CDR2 FQNNGV. The CDR3 is 16 amino acids. J was trimmed by 2 bases and V by 6 bases; bases with no gene match: 12. The CDR3 DNA sequence: TGTGCCAGCAGTCTTATCCGGGGACAGGAAGCCTACGAGCAGTACTTC. Its translation: CASSLIRGQEAYEQYF.

The J gene is TRBJ2-3, the V gene TRBV5-1, with 10 bases matching TRBD2. Germline V gene data show CDR1 as SGHRS and CDR2 as YFSETQ. The V and J ends lost 3 bases and 5 bases, in that order; junction bases with no gene match: 18. The CDR3 runs to 19 residues. The CDR3 sequence is CASSWGGAGGPYSQDTQYF. The CDR3 nucleotides are TGCGCCAGCAGCTGGGGGGGAGCGGGGGGGCCTTATTCCCAAGATACGCAGTATTTT. The full variable domain, its missing parts supplied by reference TRBV5-1 and TRBJ2-3, is KAGVTQTPRYLIKTRGQQVTLSCSPISGHRSVSWYQQTPGQGLQFLFEYFSETQRNKGNFPGRFSGRQFSNSRSEMNVSTLELGDSALYLCASSWGGAGGPYSQDTQYFGPGTRLTVL.

The chain has TRBV10-3 and TRBJ2-1, with TRBD2 as a possible D gene (7 bases). With 6 bases removed from V and 8 bases from J, the gap between germline ends came to 17 bases. The germline V gene encodes CDR1 ENHRY and CDR2 SYGVKD. The CDR3 extends over 14 amino acids. CDR3 sequence reads: CAISDRAGADEQFF. The CDR3 DNA reads TGTGCCATCAGCGATCGGGCGGGGGCGGATGAGCAGTTCTTC.

The chain employs TRBV27 and TRBJ1-4; D is possibly TRBD1 (6 bases). V gave up 5 bases and J gave up 0 bases, with 10 bases separating them. CDR3 length: 15 amino acids. Per germline, CDR1 MNHEY and CDR2 SMNVEV (reference sequence). CDR3 residues: CASSRQASTNEKLFF. The CDR3 DNA sequence: TGTGCCAGCAGTCGACAGGCTTCAACTAATGAAAAACTGTTTTTT. Combining the CDR3 with reference TRBV27 and TRBJ1-4 gives the whole variable domain EAQVTQNPRYLITVTGKKLTVTCSQNMNHEYMSWYRQDPGLGLRQIYYSMNVEVTDKGDVPEGYKVSRKEKRNFPLILESPSPNQTSLYFCASSRQASTNEKLFFGSGTQLSVL.

The chain employs TRBV25-1 and TRBJ1-1; the D gene is possibly TRBD1 (6 bases). CDR1 and CDR2 (germline): MGHDK, SYGVNS. V was clipped by 5 bases and J by 10 bases, with 17 bases between them. The CDR3 runs 13 residues. CDR3 loop: CASSNPDRPLAFF. The CDR3 DNA reads as TGTGCCAGCAGTAACCCGGACAGACCCCTAGCTTTCTTT.

The chain has TRBV7-2 and TRBJ1-4; no clear D gene. The V gene lost 5 bases and the J gene lost 0 bases, with 7 bases spanning the gap. The CDR3 has 14 amino acids. Germline V gives CDR1 SGHTA, CDR2 FQGNSA. CDR3 DNA: TGTGCCAGCAGCCGAGGAACAACTAATGAAAAACTGTTTTTT. Its translation is CASSRGTTNEKLFF.

V is TRBV7-2 and J is TRBJ2-3; D is perhaps TRBD1 (5 bases). From germline, CDR1 is SGHTA and CDR2 FQGNSA. The CDR3 is 16 residues long. The ends were cut back, 1 base at V and 6 bases at J, with 17 bases in the middle. The CDR3 reads CASSLVSRASGDTQYF. The CDR3 DNA is TGTGCCAGCAGCTTAGTCTCTCGGGCCTCAGGGGATACGCAGTATTTT.

This chain connects TRBV9 to TRBJ2-5; 15 nucleotides match TRBD2. V lost 3 bases to trimming and J lost 5 bases; unmatched junction nucleotides: 5. Germline V gives CDR1 SGDLS, CDR2 YYNGEE. The CDR3 sequence is 16 residues long. The CDR3 sequence is CASSGGLAGGRETQYF. The CDR3 DNA follows: TGTGCCAGCAGCGGCGGACTAGCGGGGGGGCGGGAGACCCAGTACTTC.

This chain joins TRBV4-2 and TRBJ2-7, with TRBD1 identical over 10 bases. Germline assignment: CDR1 LGHNA and CDR2 YNFKEQ. CDR3 size: 15 residues. V gave up 1 base and J gave up 3 bases; unmatched junction bases: 3. The CDR3 protein is CASSQVRDRGYEQYF. The CDR3, as DNA: TGTGCCAGCAGCCAAGTCCGGGACAGGGGCTACGAGCAGTACTTC.

The chain combines TRBV6-5 with TRBJ1-3; no clear D gene. This CDR3 has 16 residues. Germline CDR1 is MNHEY and CDR2 is SVGAGI. Trimming took 0 bases from V and 2 from J, leaving 11 bases between them. The CDR3: CASSYSRADTGNTIYF. CDR3 sequence (DNA): TGTGCCAGCAGTTACTCTCGGGCCGACACTGGAAACACCATATATTTT.

CDR3 DNA sequence: TGTGCCAGTTCTAACCTCCCGGGCCTATATTCACCCCTCCACTTT. It specifies CASSNLPGLYSPLHF. The chain links TRBV19 to TRBJ1-6; D unresolved. CDR3 size: 15 residues. Deletions cut 8 bases from V and 8 bases from J, with 19 bases between. The germline V gene has CDR1 LNHDA and CDR2 SQIVND (reference sequence).

This sequence joins TRBV19 and TRBJ2-7; 7 bases line up with TRBD2. V dropped 4 bases and J dropped 6; count of bases not matched to a gene: 9. Germline-derived CDR1 and CDR2 are LNHDA and SQIVND (reference sequence). The CDR3 is 14 residues long. The CDR3 region is CASSTPAGISEQYF. The CDR3 coding sequence is TGTGCCAGTAGTACCCCAGCGGGGATCTCCGAGCAGTACTTC.

The chain couples TRBV5-6 to TRBJ1-1; 9 bases fit TRBD1. This CDR3 comprises 16 residues. Trimming took 5 bases from V and 0 from J; bases not matched to a gene: 8. CDR1 and CDR2 (germline): SGHDT, YYEEEE. CDR3 loop: CASRFGTGIMNTEAFF. The CDR3 DNA reads TGTGCCAGCAGGTTCGGGACAGGGATTATGAACACTGAAGCTTTCTTT.

The CDR3 coding sequence is TGTGCCAGCCCCGCGGGCACCGGGGAGCTGTTTTTT. This codes for CASPAGTGELFF. The chain recombines TRBV5-4 with TRBJ2-2, with D possibly matching TRBD2 (5 bases). V lost 7 bases to trimming and J lost 4 bases, with 8 bases between them. The CDR3 extends over 12 amino acids. Germline assignment: CDR1 SGHNT and CDR2 YYREEE (reference sequence).

The rearrangement links TRBV19 to TRBJ2-6; D ambiguous. The germline V and J ends were trimmed by 8 bases and 0 bases, with 11 bases remaining between them. The CDR3 has 15 amino acids. Looked up from germline, CDR1 is LNHDA and CDR2 is SQIVND (reference sequence). The CDR3 sequence is CASADTSSGANVLTF. In DNA, the CDR3 is TGTGCCAGTGCAGACACAAGCTCTGGGGCCAACGTCCTGACTTTC.

The chain carries TRBV30 and TRBJ1-2; TRBD1 aligns across 11 bases. The CDR3 consists of 15 residues. In germline, CDR1 is GTSNPN, CDR2 SVGIG (reference sequence). V shed 3 bases and J 6 bases; nucleotides not matched to a gene: 9. The CDR3, as DNA: TGTGCCTGGAGGGGGACAGGGGGGCCGAGGAATGGCTACACCTTC. It yields the protein CAWRGTGGPRNGYTF.

The chain carries TRBV28 and TRBJ2-1; 11 bases map to TRBD2. In germline, CDR1 is MDHEN, CDR2 SYDVKM. This CDR3 comprises 15 residues. V lost 3 bases and J lost 10; bases outside the gene matches: 8. DNA for the CDR3: TGTGCCAGCAGTTTGCCGACCTCTAGCGGGGGGGAGCAGTTCTTC. Its translation: CASSLPTSSGGEQFF.

V gene TRBV4-1 combines with J gene TRBJ1-2; D possibly corresponds to TRBD1 (6 bases). Deletions cut 0 bases from V and 7 bases from J, with 21 bases between. The CDR3 has 17 amino acids. The germline gives CDR1 MGHRA, CDR2 YSYEKL. Here the CDR3 reads CASSQDWVGTPEGGYTF. The CDR3 DNA sequence: TGCGCCAGCAGCCAAGACTGGGTTGGGACACCCGAAGGTGGCTACACCTTC.

The DNA of the CDR3 is TGTGCCAGCAGTGAGACAGCCAGCTCCTACAATGAGCAGTTCTTC. Translated: CASSETASSYNEQFF. The chain employs TRBV6-4 and TRBJ2-1; possible D gene TRBD1, 5 bases. There are 15 residues in the CDR3. V was trimmed by 3 bases and J by 0 bases, leaving 9 bases between them. Germline V gives CDR1 MRHNA, CDR2 SNTAGT.

The chain recombines TRBV30 with TRBJ2-2, with D possibly TRBD2 on 5 matching bases. V lost 0 bases, J lost 1 base, and 9 bases lay in between. CDR1 is GTSNPN, CDR2 SVGIG, per germline (reference sequence). The CDR3 consists of 15 residues. The CDR3 loop is CAWSVRRVNTGELFF. The CDR3 bases are TGTGCCTGGAGTGTACGGCGGGTGAACACCGGGGAGCTGTTTTTT.

CDR3 sequence: CASSLIWDLNFLSGNTIYF. CDR3 bases: TGCGCCAGCAGCCTTATTTGGGACTTAAACTTTCTCTCTGGAAACACCATATATTTT. The V gene is TRBV4-1, the J gene TRBJ1-3; TRBD1 is a possible D gene (5 bases). The CDR3 totals 19 residues. V gave up 4 bases and J gave up 0 bases, with 22 bases separating them. Germline V gene lookup returns CDR1 MGHRA and CDR2 YSYEKL.